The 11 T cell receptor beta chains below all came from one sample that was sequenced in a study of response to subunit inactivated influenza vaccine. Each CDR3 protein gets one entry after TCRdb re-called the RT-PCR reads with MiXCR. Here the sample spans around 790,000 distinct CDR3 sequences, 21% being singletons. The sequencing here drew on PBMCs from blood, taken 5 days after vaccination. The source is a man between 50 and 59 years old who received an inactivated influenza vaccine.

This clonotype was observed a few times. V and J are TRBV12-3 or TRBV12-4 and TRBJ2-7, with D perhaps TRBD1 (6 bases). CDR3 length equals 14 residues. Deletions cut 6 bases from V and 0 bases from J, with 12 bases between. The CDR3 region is CASRALDSSYEQYF. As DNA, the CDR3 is TGTGCCAGCAGGGCACTGGACAGCTCCTACGAGCAGTACTTC.

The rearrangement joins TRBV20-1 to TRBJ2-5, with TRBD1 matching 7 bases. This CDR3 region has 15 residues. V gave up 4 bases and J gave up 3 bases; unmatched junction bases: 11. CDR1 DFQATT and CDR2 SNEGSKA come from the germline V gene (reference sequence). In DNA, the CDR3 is TGCAGTGCTATTGGAGGACAGGACGTGAAAGAGACCCAGTACTTC. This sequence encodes CSAIGGQDVKETQYF.

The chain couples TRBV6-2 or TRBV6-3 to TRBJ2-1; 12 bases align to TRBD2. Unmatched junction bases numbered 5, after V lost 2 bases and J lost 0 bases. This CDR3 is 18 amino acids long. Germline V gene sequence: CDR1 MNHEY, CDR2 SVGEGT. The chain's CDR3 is CASSYGLAGSTSYNEQFF. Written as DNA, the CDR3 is TGTGCCAGCAGTTACGGACTAGCGGGGTCCACCTCCTACAATGAGCAGTTCTTC.

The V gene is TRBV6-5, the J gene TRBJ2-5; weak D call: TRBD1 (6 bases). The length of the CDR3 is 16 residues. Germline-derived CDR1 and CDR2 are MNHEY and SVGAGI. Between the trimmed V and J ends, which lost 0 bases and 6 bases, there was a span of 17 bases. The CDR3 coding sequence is TGTGCCAGCAGTTACTCACCGCAGGGGTCTGATCAGACCCAGTACTTC. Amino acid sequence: CASSYSPQGSDQTQYF.

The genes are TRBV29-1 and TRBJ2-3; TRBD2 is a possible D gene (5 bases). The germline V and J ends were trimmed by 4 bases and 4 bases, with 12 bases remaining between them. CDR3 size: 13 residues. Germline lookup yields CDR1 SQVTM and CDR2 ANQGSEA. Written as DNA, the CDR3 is TGCAGCGTTGCCGAGGGAATCGCAGATACGCAGTATTTT. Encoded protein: CSVAEGIADTQYF.

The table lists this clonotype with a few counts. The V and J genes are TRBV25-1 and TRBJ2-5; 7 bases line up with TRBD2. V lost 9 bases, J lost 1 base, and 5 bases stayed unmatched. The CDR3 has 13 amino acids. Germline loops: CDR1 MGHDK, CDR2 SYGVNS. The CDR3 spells CARGSGTQETQYF. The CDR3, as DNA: TGTGCCAGAGGAAGCGGGACCCAAGAGACCCAGTACTTC.

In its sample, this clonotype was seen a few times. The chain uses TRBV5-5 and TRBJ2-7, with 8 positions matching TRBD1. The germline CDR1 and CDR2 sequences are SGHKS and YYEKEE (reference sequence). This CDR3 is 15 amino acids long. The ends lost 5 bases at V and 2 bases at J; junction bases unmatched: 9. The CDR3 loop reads CASSFNPGQAYEQYF. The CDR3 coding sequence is TGTGCCAGCAGTTTCAATCCGGGACAGGCCTACGAGCAGTACTTC. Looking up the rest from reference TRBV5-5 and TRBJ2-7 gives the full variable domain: DAGVTQSPTHLIKTRGQQVTLRCSPISGHKSVSWYQQVLGQGPQFIFQYYEKEERGRGNFPDRFSARQFPNYSSELNVNALLLGDSALYLCASSFNPGQAYEQYFGPGTRLTVT.

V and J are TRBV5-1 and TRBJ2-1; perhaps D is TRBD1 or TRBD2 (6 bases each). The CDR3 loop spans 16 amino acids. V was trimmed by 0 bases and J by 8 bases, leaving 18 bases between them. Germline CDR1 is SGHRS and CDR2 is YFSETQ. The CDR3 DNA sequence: TGCGCCAGCAGCTTGGAGCCGGGGGCTAATTTCGATGAGCAGTTCTTC. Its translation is CASSLEPGANFDEQFF.

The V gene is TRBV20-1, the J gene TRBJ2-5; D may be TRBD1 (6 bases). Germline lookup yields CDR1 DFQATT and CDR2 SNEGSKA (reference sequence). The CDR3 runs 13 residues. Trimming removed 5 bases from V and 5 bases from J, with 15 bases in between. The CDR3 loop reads CSAASGETETQYF. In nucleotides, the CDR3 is TGCAGTGCTGCGTCAGGGGAGACGGAGACCCAGTACTTC.

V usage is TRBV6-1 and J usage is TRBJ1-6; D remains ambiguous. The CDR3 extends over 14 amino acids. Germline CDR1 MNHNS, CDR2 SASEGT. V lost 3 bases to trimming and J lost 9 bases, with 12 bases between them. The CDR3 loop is CASSEVPGGSPLHF. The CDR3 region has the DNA TGTGCCAGCAGTGAGGTCCCAGGAGGTTCACCCCTCCACTTT.

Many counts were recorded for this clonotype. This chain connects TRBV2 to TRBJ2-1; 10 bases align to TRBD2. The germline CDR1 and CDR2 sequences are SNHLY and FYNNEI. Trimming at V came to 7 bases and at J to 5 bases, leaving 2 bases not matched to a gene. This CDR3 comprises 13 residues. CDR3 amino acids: CASIGTSDNEQFF. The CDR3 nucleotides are TGTGCCAGCATTGGGACTAGCGACAATGAGCAGTTCTTC. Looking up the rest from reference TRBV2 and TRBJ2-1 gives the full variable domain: EPEVTQTPSHQVTQMGQEVILRCVPISNHLYFYWYRQILGQKVEFLVSFYNNEISEKSEIFDDQFSVERPDGSNFTLKIRSTKLEDSAMYFCASIGTSDNEQFFGPGTRLTVL.